These 22 T cell receptor beta chains were all obtained from the same sample, sequenced in a study of blood T cell repertoires in COVID-19. The table came from immunoSEQ multiplex PCR; TCRdb's copy has only in-frame clones and leaves some out. This sample has about 160,000 clones; around 81% occur once, and the top ten carry 9.5% to 11%. Sequencing was done on a sample of peripheral blood. The source is a man between 60 and 75 years old with active or convalescent COVID-19.

The rearrangement links TRBV7-2 to TRBJ1-2; D is possibly TRBD1 (6 bases). Trimming removed 1 base from V and 0 bases from J, with 9 bases in between. The germline V gene has CDR1 SGHTA and CDR2 FQGNSA. The CDR3 totals 15 residues. The CDR3 DNA sequence: TGTGCCAGCAGCTTAGAAGGGGGAACTAACTATGGCTACACCTTC. Residues: CASSLEGGTNYGYTF.

This clone showed up many times. The chain carries TRBV29-1 and TRBJ2-1; maybe TRBD2 (6 bases). The germline V and J ends were trimmed by 4 bases and 7 bases, with 8 bases remaining between them. This CDR3 has 11 amino acids. Looked up from germline, CDR1 is SQVTM and CDR2 is ANQGSEA. The CDR3 region is CSVGDWNEQFF. The CDR3 nucleotides read TGCAGCGTTGGGGACTGGAATGAGCAGTTCTTC.

The rearrangement uses TRBV7-9 and TRBJ1-5, with a tentative D call TRBD1 (5 bases). In germline, CDR1 is SEHNR, CDR2 FQNEAQ (reference sequence). V shed 5 bases and J shed 11 bases, with 16 bases lying between them. CDR3 length: 13 residues. The CDR3 protein is CASSRGGDRAQHF. The CDR3 DNA sequence: TGTGCCAGCAGCCGGGGAGGGGATCGGGCCCAGCATTTT. Complete variable domain (other parts from reference TRBV7-9 and TRBJ1-5): DTGVSQNPRHKITKRGQNVTFRCDPISEHNRLYWYRQTLGQGPEFLTYFQNEAQLEKSRLLSDRFSAERPKGSFSTLEIQRTEQGDSAMYLCASSRGGDRAQHFGDGTRLSIL.

The chain is built from TRBV3-1 (or the pseudogene TRBV3-2) and TRBJ2-5, with 7 bases fitting TRBD2. Germline CDR1 LGHDT, CDR2 YNNKEL (reference sequence). The ends lost 2 bases at V and 5 bases at J; junction bases unmatched: 8. The CDR3 runs to 15 residues. The CDR3: CASSQYGGRRETQYF. The CDR3 region has the DNA TGTGCCAGCAGCCAATATGGCGGGAGACGGGAGACCCAGTACTTC.

The CDR3 region is CASSTGVHYGYTF. DNA for the CDR3: TGCGCCAGCAGTACAGGGGTTCACTATGGCTACACCTTC. The V and J genes are TRBV10-2 and TRBJ1-2; 7 bases align to TRBD1. The CDR3 is 13 amino acids. V trimming: 5 bases; J trimming: 3 bases; junction bases outside the gene matches: 3. Germline assignment: CDR1 WSHSY and CDR2 SAAADI.

V gene TRBV11-2 combines with J gene TRBJ2-1; maybe TRBD1 (5 bases). Germline loops: CDR1 SGHAT, CDR2 FQNNGV. The CDR3 covers 12 residues. Trimming stripped 5 bases from V and 6 bases from J, with 8 bases between. CDR3 residues: CASSPQGNEQFF. The DNA for the CDR3 is TGTGCCAGCAGCCCCCAGGGCAATGAGCAGTTCTTC.

The sample holds one count of this clone. For the CDR3, the DNA is TGTGCCAGCAGTGGCGGGGTACCCACAGATACGCAGTATTTT. Its protein is CASSGGVPTDTQYF. The chain carries TRBV2 and TRBJ2-3; possibly TRBD2 for D (6 bases). V lost 4 bases, J lost 2 bases, and 10 bases lay in between. This CDR3 has 14 residues. In germline, CDR1 is SNHLY, CDR2 FYNNEI.

The genes are TRBV18 and TRBJ1-1, with a tentative D call TRBD1 (5 bases). In germline, CDR1 is KGHSH, CDR2 LQKENI. With 5 bases removed from V and 1 base from J, the gap between germline ends came to 11 bases. This CDR3 comprises 14 residues. The CDR3 nucleotides are TGTGCCAGCTCAGCTCAGGGTTGGAACACTGAAGCTTTCTTT. Amino acid sequence: CASSAQGWNTEAFF.

The CDR3 spells CASSLVLGGQGSSNEQFF. The CDR3 DNA reads as TGTGCCAGCAGCTTAGTTCTGGGGGGACAGGGGAGCAGCAATGAGCAGTTCTTC. The J gene is TRBJ2-1, the V gene TRBV7-9; 10 bases align to TRBD1. Germline V gene sequence: CDR1 SEHNR, CDR2 FQNEAQ (reference sequence). This CDR3 is 18 amino acids long. V lost 1 base to trimming and J lost 6 bases; unmatched junction nucleotides: 12.

This rearrangement joins TRBV28 to TRBJ1-5; weak D call: TRBD1 (6 bases). The germline gives CDR1 MDHEN, CDR2 SYDVKM. V was clipped by 5 bases and J by 7 bases, with 12 bases between them. The CDR3 totals 13 residues. The CDR3 loop reads CASSSQGTQPQHF. The CDR3 bases are TGTGCCAGCAGTAGTCAGGGGACACAGCCCCAGCATTTT.

This clone was counted between two and nine times. DNA of the CDR3: TGTGCCAGCAGCCAAGATGACGGCGGACTCTCCTACAATGAGCAGTTCTTC. Translating gives CASSQDDGGLSYNEQFF. V gene TRBV14 combines with J gene TRBJ2-1, with a weak D call TRBD2 (5 bases). V was pared by 0 bases and J by 0 bases, with 12 bases between. From germline, CDR1 is SGHDN and CDR2 FVKESK. This CDR3 region has 17 residues.

J is TRBJ2-5 and V is TRBV5-1, with 7 bases matching TRBD1. V dropped 4 bases and J dropped 2; count of bases not matched to a gene: 2. Germline loops: CDR1 SGHRS, CDR2 YFSETQ. The CDR3 length is 13 residues. CDR3 bases: TGCGCCAGCAGCGGGGGACAGCAAGAGACCCAGTACTTC. Translating it yields CASSGGQQETQYF.

The rearrangement uses TRBV25-1 and TRBJ2-7, with a weak D call TRBD2 (7 bases). Trimming cost V 9 bases and J 5 bases, with 17 bases left between them. Germline values: CDR1 MGHDK, CDR2 SYGVNS. The CDR3 has 13 residues. The CDR3 loop reads CARGAGTTNEQYF. The CDR3 DNA is TGTGCCAGGGGGGCCGGGACTACTAACGAGCAGTACTTC.

There are a few counts of this clone. The chain couples TRBV15 to TRBJ1-6; the D gene is possibly TRBD1 (6 bases). V dropped 0 bases and J dropped 9 bases, with 15 bases sitting between them. The CDR3 consists of 16 residues. Germline CDR1 and CDR2: LNHNV and YYDKDF (reference sequence). DNA of the CDR3: TGTGCCACCAGCAGAGATCATACGGACAGTGGTTCACCCCTCCACTTT. This codes for CATSRDHTDSGSPLHF.

The chain carries TRBV4-1 and TRBJ2-7; 9 bases fit TRBD1. The CDR3 totals 14 residues. Germline-derived CDR1 and CDR2 are MGHRA and YSYEKL. V was pared by 7 bases and J by 3 bases, with 7 bases of the junction left unmatched. The CDR3 nucleotides are TGCGCCAGCAACTCACCGGGACAGGGCTACGAGCAGTACTTC. This codes for CASNSPGQGYEQYF.

The chain carries TRBV6-6 and TRBJ2-2, with TRBD1 as a possible D gene (6 bases). The length of the CDR3 is 15 residues. Germline V lookup: CDR1 MNHNY, CDR2 SVGAGI (reference sequence). Here the CDR3 reads CATDAGTPNTGELFF. The CDR3 coding sequence is TGTGCTACTGATGCCGGGACACCGAACACCGGGGAGCTGTTTTTT.

This CDR3 reads CASSQGDRGPYQPLHF. In DNA form, the CDR3 reads TGTGCCAGCAGCCAGGGAGACAGGGGGCCCTATCAACCCCTCCACTTT. The J gene is TRBJ1-6, the V gene TRBV3-1 (or the pseudogene TRBV3-2); 10 bases are a match to TRBD1. Germline CDR1 and CDR2: LGHDT and YNNKEL (reference sequence). With 3 bases clipped from V and 12 bases from J, the junction kept 11 bases outside the gene matches. The CDR3 consists of 16 residues.

The chain employs TRBV18 and TRBJ1-5, with a weak D call TRBD1 (6 bases). Germline V gene lookup returns CDR1 KGHSH and CDR2 LQKENI. V shed 3 bases and J shed 7 bases, with 13 bases lying between them. This CDR3 has 14 residues. The CDR3: CASSPHRDGQPQHF. The CDR3 DNA sequence: TGTGCCAGCTCACCTCACAGGGATGGCCAGCCCCAGCATTTT. Full variable domain (outside the CDR3, taken from reference TRBV18 and TRBJ1-5): NAGVMQNPRHLVRRRGQEARLRCSPMKGHSHVYWYRQLPEEGLKFMVYLQKENIIDESGMPKERFSAEFPKEGPSILRIQQVVRGDSAAYFCASSPHRDGQPQHFGDGTRLSIL.

The J gene is TRBJ2-7, the V gene TRBV10-3; D remains ambiguous. Trimming pared 2 bases from V and 3 bases from J, leaving 5 bases between. CDR1 is ENHRY, CDR2 SYGVKD, per germline. The CDR3 has 12 amino acids. Here the CDR3 reads CAISESDYEQYF. In nucleotides, the CDR3 is TGTGCCATCAGTGAGAGCGACTACGAGCAGTACTTC.

This clone was observed once. The chain has TRBV7-9 and TRBJ2-6; D unclear. Per the germline V gene, CDR1 is SEHNR and CDR2 is FQNEAQ (reference sequence). Trimming shortened V by 7 bases and J by 2 bases, and 6 bases separated the two germline ends. CDR3 length equals 13 residues. The CDR3: CASNSPGANVLTF. CDR3 sequence (DNA): TGTGCCAGCAACTCCCCTGGGGCCAACGTCCTGACTTTC.

The chain uses TRBV10-3 and TRBJ2-7; 11 bases align to TRBD2. In germline, CDR1 is ENHRY, CDR2 SYGVKD. The length of the CDR3 is 15 residues. Unmatched junction bases numbered 6, after V lost 5 bases and J lost 3 bases. The CDR3 here is CAISTTSGSNYEQYF. CDR3 nucleotides: TGTGCCATCAGTACTACTAGCGGGAGTAACTACGAGCAGTACTTC.

This clone was observed a handful of times. The chain uses TRBV3-1 (or the pseudogene TRBV3-2) and TRBJ1-2; tentative D call: TRBD1 (6 bases). The germline V and J ends were trimmed by 4 bases and 4 bases, with 13 bases remaining between them. Germline assignment: CDR1 LGHDT and CDR2 YNNKEL (reference sequence). This CDR3 is built from 14 residues. CDR3 sequence (DNA): TGTGCCAGCAGCCTTCCGGGAGGGGGCTATGGCTACACCTTC. Amino acid sequence: CASSLPGGGYGYTF.